Below, 28 T cell receptor beta chains from the same sample are listed, as sequenced in a study of blood T cell repertoires in COVID-19. Data came from immunoSEQ multiplex PCR; TCRdb stores just in-frame clones and leaves some out. This table has 120,000 to 150,000 clones, roughly 90% appearing once. The material sequenced was peripheral blood. The receptor source for this set is a human donor with COVID-19, enrolled during active disease. The donor label of this sample is uncertain.

The CDR3 DNA reads as TGTGCCAGCAGCGTGACTAGCGCCCTCAATGAGCAGTTCTTC. It codes for CASSVTSALNEQFF. V and J are TRBV7-9 and TRBJ2-1; TRBD2 agrees at 8 bases. Germline-derived CDR1 and CDR2 are SEHNR and FQNEAQ (reference sequence). With 5 bases clipped from V and 6 bases from J, the junction kept 6 bases outside the gene matches. The CDR3 runs to 14 residues.

This chain links TRBV7-9 with TRBJ1-3, with no clear D. The CDR3 has 16 residues. Germline V gene sequence: CDR1 SEHNR, CDR2 FQNEAQ (reference sequence). V dropped 3 bases and J dropped 0 bases, with 12 bases sitting between them. CDR3 loop: CASSFLGGDSGNTIYF. Here the CDR3 DNA reads TGTGCCAGCAGCTTCCTCGGCGGGGACTCTGGAAACACCATATATTTT.

V and J are TRBV7-9 and TRBJ1-2; possible D gene TRBD1, 6 bases. The CDR3 length is 14 residues. Trimming pared 1 base from V and 4 bases from J, leaving 10 bases between. CDR1 is SEHNR and CDR2 is FQNEAQ in the germline V gene (reference sequence). The CDR3 loop is CASSLETGSYGYTF. The CDR3 nucleotides read TGTGCCAGCAGCTTAGAAACAGGGTCCTATGGCTACACCTTC.

V gene TRBV10-2 combines with J gene TRBJ2-2, with D maybe TRBD1 (5 bases). CDR1 and CDR2 from the germline V gene are WSHSY and SAAADI. This CDR3 contains 15 residues. V gave up 6 bases and J gave up 0 bases, with 11 bases separating them. The CDR3 DNA follows: TGCGCCAGCAGAACTACGACAGCGAACACCGGGGAGCTGTTTTTT. Residues: CASRTTTANTGELFF.

The rearrangement joins TRBV28 to TRBJ2-3, with D possibly being TRBD1 (6 bases). CDR3 length: 18 residues. Germline assignment: CDR1 MDHEN and CDR2 SYDVKM. With 5 bases removed from V and 1 base from J, the gap between germline ends came to 22 bases. DNA of the CDR3: TGTGCCAGCAGTGTCCCGACCAAGGGGGTGGGAGGCACAGATACGCAGTATTTT. It translates to CASSVPTKGVGGTDTQYF.

This chain connects TRBV24-1 to TRBJ1-3; 7 nucleotides match TRBD1. Germline lookup yields CDR1 KGHDR and CDR2 SFDVKD. V dropped 3 bases and J dropped 4; count of bases not matched to a gene: 2. The CDR3 runs to 14 residues. CDR3 nucleotide sequence: TGTGCCACCAGTGATGGGACAGCCGGAAACACCATATATTTT. It translates to CATSDGTAGNTIYF.

This chain joins TRBV7-9 and TRBJ2-2; D perhaps matches TRBD1 (6 bases). The CDR3 has 15 amino acids. Germline CDR1 and CDR2: SEHNR and FQNEAQ (reference sequence). V lost 5 bases to trimming and J lost 7 bases, with 17 bases between them. This chain's CDR3 is CASSQTGLRGGELFF. CDR3 coding DNA: TGTGCCAGCAGCCAAACAGGGCTACGGGGCGGGGAGCTGTTTTTT.

The genes are TRBV6-5 and TRBJ2-3; perhaps TRBD2 as D (6 bases). Germline V lookup: CDR1 MNHEY, CDR2 SVGAGI. CDR3 length: 13 amino acids. Trimming took 5 bases from V and 2 from J, leaving 8 bases between them. Here the CDR3 DNA reads TGTGCCAGCAGTCGGGACTCCACAGATACGCAGTATTTT. Amino acids: CASSRDSTDTQYF.

The rearrangement uses TRBV18 and TRBJ1-2; no reliable D call. This CDR3 region has 14 residues. Deletions cut 3 bases from V and 8 bases from J, with 16 bases between. Germline lookup yields CDR1 KGHSH and CDR2 LQKENI. The CDR3 DNA reads TGTGCCAGCTCACCCCCCGGAATGGTGCGGGGCTACACCTTC. It specifies CASSPPGMVRGYTF.

The V gene is TRBV9, the J gene TRBJ2-2; weak D call: TRBD1 (6 bases). Germline V gene sequence: CDR1 SGDLS, CDR2 YYNGEE. V lost 0 bases to trimming and J lost 0 bases, with 18 bases between them. The CDR3 runs to 19 residues. The CDR3 here is CASSVEETGRQTNTGELFF. In DNA form, the CDR3 reads TGTGCCAGCAGCGTAGAAGAGACAGGTCGTCAAACGAACACCGGGGAGCTGTTTTTT. Complete variable domain (other parts from reference TRBV9 and TRBJ2-2): DSGVTQTPKHLITATGQRVTLRCSPRSGDLSVYWYQQSLDQGLQFLIQYYNGEERAKGNILERFSAQQFPDLHSELNLSSLELGDSALYFCASSVEETGRQTNTGELFFGEGSRLTVL.

V is TRBV27 and J is TRBJ2-3; 16 bases align to TRBD2. CDR3 length: 18 residues. Germline CDR1 reads MNHEY; CDR2 reads SMNVEV (reference sequence). V lost 4 bases to trimming and J lost 4 bases; unmatched junction nucleotides: 8. CDR3 protein: CASSSLGLAGGPADTQYF. CDR3 in DNA: TGTGCCAGCAGTTCCCTGGGACTAGCGGGAGGGCCCGCAGATACGCAGTATTTT.

The genes are TRBV5-1 and TRBJ2-1, with 11 bases fitting TRBD2. Germline CDR1 SGHRS, CDR2 YFSETQ. This CDR3 has 20 amino acids. The V and J ends lost 5 bases and 0 bases, in that order; junction bases with no gene match: 16. For the CDR3, the DNA is TGCGCCAGCAGGGAAGCGACTAGCGGGGCTGAACCCAGCTCCTACAATGAGCAGTTCTTC. As protein: CASREATSGAEPSSYNEQFF.

This rearrangement joins TRBV5-5 to TRBJ2-3, with 7 nucleotides matching TRBD1. The CDR3 is 14 residues long. The J segment lost 3 bases and the V segment lost 6 bases, leaving 7 bases of the junction unmatched. The germline V gene has CDR1 SGHKS and CDR2 YYEKEE (reference sequence). As DNA, the CDR3 is TGTGCCAGCACCCCGACAGGGACGACAGATACGCAGTATTTT. Translating gives CASTPTGTTDTQYF.

The CDR3 sequence: CASSLDVEGGRYGYTF. The DNA of the CDR3 is TGTGCCAGCAGCTTAGATGTGGAAGGGGGCCGCTATGGCTACACCTTC. The chain combines TRBV11-3 with TRBJ1-2; 7 nucleotides agree with TRBD1. Germline V gives CDR1 SGHNT, CDR2 YENEEA. The CDR3 spans 16 residues. J lost 4 bases, V lost 0 bases, and 8 bases had no gene match.

The rearrangement joins TRBV6-5 to TRBJ1-3; the match to TRBD1 covers 9 bases. Trimming removed 6 bases from V and 0 bases from J; junction bases left unmatched: 3. The germline V gene has CDR1 MNHEY and CDR2 SVGAGI. The CDR3 has 15 residues. The CDR3 DNA sequence: TGTGCCAGCAGGCGACAGGGGGTCTCTGGAAACACCATATATTTT. Translated, it gives CASRRQGVSGNTIYF.

Turning to this clone: The same CDR3 also results from other DNA sequences found in this sample. The V call is TRBV4-1, the J call TRBJ2-3; TRBD2 agrees at 7 bases. Germline trimming cut 3 bases from V and 1 base from J; bases unmatched to any gene: 1. Germline V gene sequence: CDR1 MGHRA, CDR2 YSYEKL. The CDR3 runs to 14 residues. The CDR3 loop reads CASSQGGGTDTQYF. The CDR3 coding sequence is TGCGCCAGCAGCCAGGGGGGGGGCACAGATACGCAGTATTTT.

This chain joins TRBV6-6 and TRBJ2-1; D is ambiguous. Trimming left V 4 bases short and J 10 bases short, with 11 bases between. Germline values: CDR1 MNHNY, CDR2 SVGAGI (reference sequence). The CDR3 covers 12 residues. The CDR3 coding sequence is TGTGCCAGCAGTTCTAGGCCAGAAGAGCAGTTCTTC. Its protein product is CASSSRPEEQFF.

The chain recombines TRBV28 with TRBJ1-6; D perhaps matches TRBD1 (6 bases). Trimming took off 3 bases at V and 3 bases at J, with 9 bases between the two ends. The CDR3 contains 15 residues. Per the germline V gene, CDR1 is MDHEN and CDR2 is SYDVKM. CDR3 in amino acids: CASSFWGLYNSPLHF. The DNA for the CDR3 is TGTGCCAGCAGTTTCTGGGGGCTCTATAATTCACCCCTCCACTTT.

The chain uses TRBV10-1 and TRBJ2-1; D perhaps matches TRBD1 (5 bases). The CDR3 is 13 residues long. V was pared by 6 bases and J by 3 bases, with 9 bases between. Germline CDR1 WNHNN, CDR2 SYGVQD (reference sequence). CDR3: CASRADSYNEQFF. CDR3 DNA: TGCGCCAGCAGGGCTGACAGCTACAATGAGCAGTTCTTC.

The gene calls are TRBV28 and TRBJ2-3; TRBD1 matches 8 bases. CDR1 is MDHEN and CDR2 is SYDVKM in the germline V gene. This CDR3 comprises 14 residues. The V and J ends lost 6 bases and 4 bases, in that order; junction bases with no gene match: 6. The CDR3 sequence is CASSIATGADTQYF. CDR3 nucleotides: TGTGCCAGCAGCATTGCGACAGGGGCAGATACGCAGTATTTT. Together with reference TRBV28 and TRBJ2-3, the CDR3 gives the full variable domain: DVKVTQSSRYLVKRTGEKVFLECVQDMDHENMFWYRQDPGLGLRLIYFSYDVKMKEKGDIPEGYSVSREKKERFSLILESASTNQTSMYLCASSIATGADTQYFGPGTRLTVL.

The chain recombines TRBV20-1 with TRBJ1-2, with TRBD1 matching over 8 bases. CDR1 DFQATT and CDR2 SNEGSKA come from the germline V gene (reference sequence). With 4 bases clipped from V and 6 bases from J, the junction kept 10 bases outside the gene matches. The CDR3 has 14 residues. In nucleotides, the CDR3 is TGCAGTGCTACTGAGCAGGGGGCCCCTGATGGCTACACCTTC. The encoded protein is CSATEQGAPDGYTF.

This clone was detected once. The genes are TRBV5-1 and TRBJ2-7; tentatively, D is TRBD1 (7 bases). V was clipped by 0 bases and J by 3 bases, with 10 bases between them. The CDR3 has 14 amino acids. CDR1 and CDR2 from the germline V gene are SGHRS and YFSETQ. The chain's CDR3 is CASSLDRGGYEQYF. DNA for the CDR3: TGCGCCAGCAGCTTGGACAGGGGAGGCTACGAGCAGTACTTC.

The rearrangement uses TRBV6-5 and TRBJ1-1, with 9 bases identical to TRBD1. CDR3 length equals 14 residues. V gave up 6 bases and J gave up 6 bases; unmatched junction bases: 8. CDR1 MNHEY and CDR2 SVGAGI come from the germline V gene. The CDR3 reads CASSLRDRDPEAFF. For the CDR3, the DNA is TGTGCCAGCAGCCTACGGGACAGGGATCCTGAAGCTTTCTTT.

This clone was observed a single time. The chain joins TRBV6-5 to TRBJ1-2; D gene unclear. V was clipped by 5 bases and J by 1 base, with 8 bases between them. Germline V gene lookup returns CDR1 MNHEY and CDR2 SVGAGI. The CDR3 extends over 13 amino acids. In DNA, the CDR3 is TGTGCCAGCAGTACTGGGCTTAACTATGGCTACACCTTC. This encodes CASSTGLNYGYTF.

This chain uses TRBV5-1 with TRBJ1-2; TRBD1 might be the D (5 bases). CDR1 and CDR2 (germline): SGHRS, YFSETQ. Between the trimmed V and J ends, which lost 0 bases and 6 bases, there was a span of 12 bases. This CDR3 spans 14 amino acids. In DNA, the CDR3 is TGCGCCAGCAGCTTGGTTCCAGGGTCGAATGGCTACACCTTC. This gives the protein CASSLVPGSNGYTF.

The rearrangement uses TRBV27 and TRBJ1-2; 11 nucleotides agree with TRBD1. Germline values: CDR1 MNHEY, CDR2 SMNVEV (reference sequence). This CDR3 comprises 20 residues. V dropped 2 bases and J dropped 6; count of bases not matched to a gene: 20. The CDR3 DNA sequence: TGTGCCAGCAGTTTAGGGGGCGGGACCGGGACAGGGGGAATCGGGAATGGCTACACCTTC. Translating it yields CASSLGGGTGTGGIGNGYTF.

V usage is TRBV7-9 and J usage is TRBJ1-4; D uncertain. This CDR3 contains 13 residues. Germline CDR1 reads SEHNR; CDR2 reads FQNEAQ (reference sequence). V was cut by 2 bases and J by 4 bases, with 5 bases left in between. CDR3 region: CASSLSGNEKLFF. Written as DNA, the CDR3 is TGTGCCAGCAGCTTAAGCGGTAATGAAAAACTGTTTTTT.

This chain joins TRBV5-1 and TRBJ2-3, with D possibly matching TRBD1 (5 bases). Trimming removed 2 bases at V and 3 bases at J, with 10 bases between. This CDR3 region has 14 residues. Germline lookup yields CDR1 SGHRS and CDR2 YFSETQ. CDR3 sequence reads: CASSFGRATDTQYF. In DNA form, the CDR3 reads TGCGCCAGCAGCTTTGGCAGGGCAACAGATACGCAGTATTTT.